The present T cell receptor (beta chain) was sequenced within a study of cytomegalovirus exposure and HLA in healthy donors. Study conclusions and caveats: Among immune exposure information, only CMV serostatus was available. By a later analysis, the bulk of CMV-associated TCR beta chains appeared HLA-restricted. Earlier analysis found most TCR beta V segments productive about 87% or about 30% of the time.

13 Jbeta primers and 60 Vbeta primers were used for the PCR. The protocol was immunoSEQ multiplex PCR, while the TCRdb copy is restricted to in-frame clones and leaves out a portion. The sample comprises some 38,000 clones, 60% to 70% of which are singletons, and roughly 4% rests with the top ten. This clone was detected a few times. Its antigen remains unknown. The sequence was obtained from a man aged 35-49 years in good health and CMV-seronegative. Material for sequencing was PBMCs.

CDR3 sequence (DNA): TGTGCCAGCAGCTTAGGGACAGGGGGCGTCCGGGGCTATGGCTACACCTTC. This codes for CASSLGTGGVRGYGYTF. This chain joins TRBV7-8 and TRBJ1-2, with 11 positions matching TRBD1. Losses at the gene ends were 1 base for V and 4 bases for J; bases not matched to a gene: 8. This CDR3 region has 17 residues. Germline V gives CDR1 SGHVS, CDR2 FQNEAQ.